This TCR beta chain came from a study of T cells after yellow fever vaccination. Broader study findings: Subsequent to the booster, the majority of primary-vaccination clones reappeared (roughly 97% CD4, 80% to 90% CD8). Weaker in magnitude, the secondary response showed a faster peak on day 5 versus 15.

This clonotype was counted at least ten times. Its antigen is unknown. In making TCR cDNA, 5'RACE template switching added a universal primer site and UMIs to it. TCRdb reprocessed the 5' RACE reads with MiXCR, giving one entry per CDR3 protein. The table lists 200,000 to 300,000 distinct CDR3 sequences, roughly 6.8% of them singletons, with around 1% in the top ten. CDR1 and CDR2 from the germline V gene are MNHEY and SVGAGI. V lost 6 bases and J 7 bases, leaving 15 bases between the germline ends. CDR3 size: 13 residues. This chain uses TRBV6-5 with TRBJ2-5; possibly TRBD1 or TRBD2 for D (5 bases each). This specimen consisted of CD4+ T cells sorted from PBMCs, obtained on the day of the yellow fever booster vaccination. This clonotype originated in a man aged 25-45 years who received the YFV17D yellow fever vaccine. The CDR3 bases are TGTGCCAGCAGGATCGCCGGGACCGCGACCCAGTACTTC. It yields the protein CASRIAGTATQYF.